A single sample is the source of the 20 T cell receptor beta chains below, sequenced in a study of blood T cell repertoires in COVID-19. Method: immunoSEQ multiplex PCR; TCRdb's copy keeps in-frame clones and lacks some. The table lists about 170,000 clones, about 88% of them singletons, with roughly 2.5% in the top ten. Sequencing used peripheral blood. All receptors derive from a woman over 75 with COVID-19, enrolled during active disease.

J is TRBJ1-6 and V is TRBV19; D unresolved. The CDR3 length is 15 residues. V was pared by 5 bases and J by 4 bases, with 12 bases between. Germline CDR1 and CDR2: LNHDA and SQIVND (reference sequence). The CDR3 DNA reads as TGTGCCAGTAGTGACGCCGGAGGGTATAATTCACCCCTCCACTTT. Translation: CASSDAGGYNSPLHF.

The V and J genes are TRBV12-3 or TRBV12-4 and TRBJ2-5; 7 bases are a match to TRBD2. Germline trimming cut 5 bases from V and 5 bases from J; bases unmatched to any gene: 5. The CDR3 is 13 amino acids. CDR3 protein: CASSPWGGETQYF. The CDR3 DNA reads TGTGCCAGCAGTCCCTGGGGGGGGGAGACCCAGTACTTC.

In the case of this clone: Distinct nucleotide sequences in the sample also encode this CDR3. The chain couples TRBV11-1 to TRBJ2-7, with TRBD1 matching over 9 bases. Germline CDR1 reads SGHAT; CDR2 reads FQDESV (reference sequence). The V gene end was trimmed by 5 bases and the J gene end by 3 bases; junction bases not matched to a gene: 2. This CDR3 spans 13 amino acids. Here the CDR3 DNA reads TGTGCCAGCAGCCTGGACAGGGGCTACGAGCAGTACTTC. Encoded protein: CASSLDRGYEQYF.

This clone was recorded once. The V gene is TRBV6-1, the J gene TRBJ2-1, with D possibly TRBD1 on 6 matching bases. Germline values: CDR1 MNHNS, CDR2 SASEGT. Trimming pared 1 base from V and 6 bases from J, leaving 10 bases between. This CDR3 has 14 amino acids. In DNA, the CDR3 is TGTGCCAGCAGTGAAGGTACAGGGCCCAATGAGCAGTTCTTC. Amino acids: CASSEGTGPNEQFF.

The chain is built from TRBV6-2 or TRBV6-3 and TRBJ1-5; possibly TRBD1 for D (5 bases). The CDR3 has 15 residues. The V and J ends lost 5 bases and 1 base respectively, with 12 bases between them. CDR1 and CDR2 from the germline V gene are MNHEY and SVGEGT. This chain's CDR3 is CASSKDMVSNQPQHF. Here the CDR3 DNA reads TGTGCCAGCAGTAAGGACATGGTCAGCAATCAGCCCCAGCATTTT.

The chain couples TRBV4-3 to TRBJ1-1, with D tentatively TRBD1 (6 bases). The CDR3 extends over 15 amino acids. V lost 4 bases and J lost 1, with 13 bases in between. Looked up from germline, CDR1 is LGHNA and CDR2 is YSLEER. The CDR3 sequence is CASSLNGQQNTEAFF. The CDR3 region has the DNA TGCGCCAGCAGCCTTAACGGACAGCAGAACACTGAAGCTTTCTTT.

The chain has TRBV6-6 and TRBJ2-1; TRBD1 is a possible D gene (6 bases). Trimming removed 5 bases from V and 7 bases from J, with 15 bases in between. CDR1 and CDR2 (germline): MNHNY, SVGAGI (reference sequence). CDR3 length equals 14 residues. CDR3 bases: TGTGCCAGCAGTCAGGACAGAAACTGGAATGAGCAGTTCTTC. Protein: CASSQDRNWNEQFF.

This clone was seen a few times. V usage is TRBV5-4 and J usage is TRBJ2-1; D not certain. This CDR3 spans 16 amino acids. Germline CDR1 is SGHNT and CDR2 is YYREEE (reference sequence). Trimming cost V 2 bases and J 4 bases, with 16 bases left between them. CDR3 in DNA: TGTGCCAGCAGCTTTACTGACATCTACCTTTACAATGAGCAGTTCTTC. Protein sequence: CASSFTDIYLYNEQFF.

V is TRBV5-1 and J is TRBJ1-3, with 12 bases matching TRBD1. There are 16 residues in the CDR3. Germline CDR1 reads SGHRS; CDR2 reads YFSETQ. V dropped 4 bases and J dropped 7; count of bases not matched to a gene: 9. The chain's CDR3 is CASSPGQGAVDNTIYF. CDR3 nucleotide sequence: TGCGCCAGCAGCCCGGGACAGGGGGCAGTGGATAACACCATATATTTT. The complete variable domain, with remaining parts taken from reference TRBV5-1 and TRBJ1-3, reads KAGVTQTPRYLIKTRGQQVTLSCSPISGHRSVSWYQQTPGQGLQFLFEYFSETQRNKGNFPGRFSGRQFSNSRSEMNVSTLELGDSALYLCASSPGQGAVDNTIYFGEGSWLTVV.

The J gene is TRBJ2-7, the V gene TRBV5-1; tentative D call: TRBD1 (6 bases). Trimming cost V 0 bases and J 0 bases, with 10 bases left between them. The CDR3 is 15 residues long. Germline loops: CDR1 SGHRS, CDR2 YFSETQ. CDR3 sequence: CASSLETGGSYEQYF. DNA of the CDR3: TGCGCCAGCAGCTTGGAGACAGGCGGCTCCTACGAGCAGTACTTC.

This clone was detected only once. The V and J genes are TRBV5-1 and TRBJ2-3; D not certain. In germline, CDR1 is SGHRS, CDR2 YFSETQ. The CDR3 spans 15 residues. Deletions cut 0 bases from V and 2 bases from J, with 10 bases between. The chain's CDR3 is CASSLASPFTDTQYF. Here the CDR3 DNA reads TGCGCCAGCAGCTTGGCCAGTCCATTCACAGATACGCAGTATTTT.

The chain uses TRBV29-1 and TRBJ1-1; the D gene is possibly TRBD1 (6 bases). Germline CDR1 and CDR2: SQVTM and ANQGSEA. The CDR3 loop spans 12 amino acids. V was clipped by 8 bases and J by 1 base, with 11 bases between them. The CDR3: CSNTRGNTEAFF. In DNA, the CDR3 is TGCAGCAATACCAGGGGGAACACTGAAGCTTTCTTT.

This clone is a singleton in its sample. The rearrangement joins TRBV5-5 to TRBJ1-1; a possible D gene is TRBD1 (5 bases). Trimming took off 1 base at V and 0 bases at J, with 13 bases between the two ends. CDR1 SGHKS and CDR2 YYEKEE come from the germline V gene (reference sequence). The CDR3 spans 16 residues. The CDR3 region is CASSLLFLTVNTEAFF. CDR3 nucleotides: TGTGCCAGCAGCTTGTTATTCTTGACAGTGAACACTGAAGCTTTCTTT.

This chain uses TRBV7-9 with TRBJ2-7; 11 bases match TRBD1. Germline assignment: CDR1 SEHNR and CDR2 FQNEAQ (reference sequence). After removal of 4 bases from V and 7 bases from J, the junction contained 9 bases not matched to a gene. The CDR3 is 15 residues long. CDR3 sequence: CASSSGTGGWEEQYF. CDR3 coding DNA: TGTGCCAGCAGCTCCGGGACAGGGGGTTGGGAAGAGCAGTACTTC.

CDR3 sequence reads: CASTPGQGYSAFF. For the CDR3, the DNA is TGCGCCAGCACCCCGGGACAGGGGTATTCCGCTTTCTTT. V usage is TRBV5-1 and J usage is TRBJ1-1, with 10 bases lining up with TRBD1. This CDR3 is 13 amino acids long. J was trimmed by 11 bases and V by 6 bases; bases with no gene match: 10. Looked up from germline, CDR1 is SGHRS and CDR2 is YFSETQ.

This chain links TRBV7-8 with TRBJ2-1, with 14 bases fitting TRBD2. The germline gives CDR1 SGHVS, CDR2 FQNEAQ. The J segment lost 1 base and the V segment lost 7 bases, leaving 3 bases of the junction unmatched. The CDR3 is 16 amino acids. The CDR3 spells CASKRLAGGSYNEQFF. The CDR3 DNA reads TGTGCCAGCAAACGACTAGCGGGAGGGTCCTACAATGAGCAGTTCTTC.

The gene calls are TRBV4-2 and TRBJ2-3; 11 nucleotides line up with TRBD2. The CDR3 is made up of 17 amino acids. CDR1 LGHNA and CDR2 YNFKEQ come from the germline V gene. V was pared by 1 base and J by 2 bases, with 5 bases of the junction left unmatched. CDR3 DNA sequence: TGTGCCAGCAGCCAAGGCCCGGGACTAGCGGTCACAGATACGCAGTATTTT. Translating gives CASSQGPGLAVTDTQYF.

The CDR3 spells CASSFGTGLSYEQYF. In nucleotides, the CDR3 is TGTGCCAGCAGCTTCGGGACAGGTCTGTCCTACGAGCAGTACTTC. V gene TRBV7-8 combines with J gene TRBJ2-7; TRBD1 matches at 8 bases. V was pared by 3 bases and J by 1 base, with 5 bases of the junction left unmatched. CDR3 length: 15 residues. CDR1 is SGHVS, CDR2 FQNEAQ, per germline.

To note about this clone: The same CDR3 is also encoded by other DNA sequences in this sample. The rearrangement uses TRBV18 and TRBJ1-4, with 10 nucleotides matching TRBD1. The J segment lost 5 bases and the V segment lost 4 bases, leaving 1 base of the junction unmatched. Per the germline V gene, CDR1 is KGHSH and CDR2 is LQKENI. CDR3 length: 14 amino acids. CDR3 in amino acids: CASSRDRGNEKLFF. The CDR3 DNA follows: TGTGCCAGCTCACGGGACAGGGGAAATGAAAAACTGTTTTTT.

The rearrangement joins TRBV7-2 to TRBJ2-3, with 9 bases matching TRBD2. The CDR3 contains 16 residues. With 3 bases clipped from V and 3 bases from J, the junction kept 7 bases outside the gene matches. Germline CDR1 and CDR2: SGHTA and FQGNSA. The CDR3: CASSFAGGPRTDTQYF. CDR3 nucleotides: TGTGCCAGCAGCTTTGCGGGAGGGCCTAGGACAGATACGCAGTATTTT.